These 18 T cell receptor beta chains were sequenced from one sample in a study of blood T cells in healthy people across ages. A J-beta primer mix and a sample-barcoded 5' primer were used in a second PCR of roughly 7 to 12 cycles. MiXCR, applied by TCRdb to the 5' RACE reads, yields one record per CDR3 protein. The repertoire includes 500,000 to 700,000 distinct CDR3 sequences, around 31% of them detected once, and approximately 14% sits in the top ten. The sample taken for sequencing was blood. These receptors were taken from an elderly woman in good health.

This clonotype has just a few counts. The chain employs TRBV20-1 and TRBJ2-5, with D perhaps assigned TRBD1 or TRBD2 (6 bases each). The CDR3 spans 16 residues. Per germline, CDR1 DFQATT and CDR2 SNEGSKA (reference sequence). Trimming stripped 2 bases from V and 10 bases from J, with 26 bases between. The CDR3 DNA sequence: TGCAGTGCTAGACCGCTGCGGGGACACCCTGCGGGAATCCAGTACTTC. Its protein is CSARPLRGHPAGIQYF.

This clonotype occurred many times. The V gene is TRBV20-1, the J gene TRBJ2-5; D remains unclear. CDR3 length equals 13 residues. The germline gives CDR1 DFQATT, CDR2 SNEGSKA (reference sequence). The V gene lost 3 bases and the J gene lost 5 bases, with 13 bases spanning the gap. The CDR3 DNA follows: TGCAGTGCTAGTACTCAGGTGACGGAGACCCAGTACTTC. It codes for CSASTQVTETQYF.

Notes on this clonotype: Since a much larger clone is just one base distant, this may be a read error. The V call is TRBV12-3 or TRBV12-4, the J call TRBJ1-5, with D perhaps matching TRBD1 (5 bases). The CDR3 consists of 12 residues. DNA for the CDR3: TGTGCCAGCAGTTTAGGGCCGGGGCCCCGGCATTTT. Residues: CASSLGPGPRHF.

In its sample, this clonotype was seen many times. The chain joins TRBV29-1 to TRBJ2-1, with 7 bases aligning to TRBD1. CDR1 is SQVTM, CDR2 ANQGSEA, per germline. J gave up 15 bases and V 3 bases, and 14 bases lay outside the gene matches. The CDR3 spans 13 residues. The CDR3 spells CSVEQSGTDARFF. DNA of the CDR3: TGCAGCGTTGAGCAATCCGGGACAGATGCCCGGTTCTTC.

This clonotype appeared a few times. The chain couples TRBV7-8 to TRBJ2-1, with 9 positions matching TRBD2. CDR3 size: 16 residues. V dropped 0 bases and J dropped 9; count of bases not matched to a gene: 9. Germline V lookup: CDR1 SGHVS, CDR2 FQNEAQ. This CDR3 reads CASSLAPSGRYLEQFF. The CDR3 DNA reads TGTGCCAGCAGCTTAGCTCCCAGCGGGAGGTACCTTGAGCAGTTCTTC.

Worth noting for this clonotype: A much larger clone lies a single base off, so this may be a read error. The rearrangement uses TRBV10-3 and TRBJ2-6, with a possible D match to TRBD2 (7 bases). CDR1 ENHRY and CDR2 SYGVKD come from the germline V gene. This CDR3 is built from 16 residues. The CDR3 protein is CAIKSGEGPGANILTF. The CDR3 bases are TGTGCCATCAAGTCAGGGGAGGGGCCTGGGGCCAACATCCTGACTTTC.

This clonotype was counted ten times or more. The chain carries TRBV7-2 and TRBJ2-4; 12 nucleotides align to TRBD2. The tail of the sequence fits TRBJ2-7 better, so the J call may be wrong. The CDR3 extends over 16 amino acids. Germline V lookup: CDR1 SGHTA, CDR2 FQGNSA. CDR3 nucleotide sequence: TGTGCCAGCAGCTTACACCCTAGCGGGGGGGGTCGCGAGCAGTACTTC. Translating gives CASSLHPSGGGREQYF.

This clonotype was detected many times. The V call is TRBV6-5, the J call TRBJ1-1; D is ambiguous. V lost 0 bases to trimming and J lost 4 bases, with 3 bases between them. The CDR3 is made up of 12 amino acids. Germline loops: CDR1 MNHEY, CDR2 SVGAGI. The CDR3 DNA reads TGTGCCAGCAGTTACTCTGCCACTGAAGCTTTCTTT. Translating gives CASSYSATEAFF.

Ten or more counts support this clonotype. This rearrangement joins TRBV6-6 to TRBJ1-6; no definite D call. The CDR3 spans 13 residues. Germline CDR1 reads MNHNY; CDR2 reads SVGAGI (reference sequence). Between the trimmed V and J ends, which lost 4 bases and 8 bases, there was a span of 9 bases. This chain's CDR3 is CASSFVGDSPLHF. The CDR3 DNA reads TGTGCCAGCAGTTTCGTTGGGGATTCACCCCTCCACTTT.

This clonotype was seen ten or more times. The chain couples TRBV15 to TRBJ1-2; 9 bases are shared with TRBD1. The CDR3 is 15 amino acids. In germline, CDR1 is LNHNV, CDR2 YYDKDF (reference sequence). Losses at the gene ends were 1 base for V and 4 bases for J; bases not matched to a gene: 4. Here the CDR3 DNA reads TGTGCCACCAGCAGAGGGGACAGGGAGATCTATGGCTACACCTTC. Translating it yields CATSRGDREIYGYTF.

The table lists this clonotype with a few counts. The V call is TRBV3-1, the J call TRBJ1-2; no firm D call. This CDR3 is 18 amino acids long. Germline V CDR1 and CDR2: LGHDT, YNNKEL (reference sequence). Trimming removed 3 bases at V and 3 bases at J, with 23 bases between. CDR3 protein: CASSHLLPSGPRDYGYTF. The CDR3, as DNA: TGTGCCAGCAGCCATCTCCTCCCCTCCGGCCCTCGAGACTATGGCTACACCTTC.

This clonotype occurred many times. The CDR3 coding sequence is TGTGCCAGCAGCAAAGTTCGTAATCTATATCACTATGGCTACACCTTC. Translated, it gives CASSKVRNLYHYGYTF. The chain links TRBV21-1 to TRBJ1-2. TRBV21-1 represents a pseudogene. The CDR3 has 16 residues.

This clonotype came up many times. The V and J genes are TRBV28 and TRBJ1-2; D remains ambiguous. The CDR3 sequence is 15 residues long. Germline V gives CDR1 MDHEN, CDR2 SYDVKM. Deletions cut 6 bases from V and 4 bases from J, with 18 bases between. The CDR3 protein is CASRLTPPGGYGYTF. CDR3 nucleotide sequence: TGTGCCAGCAGACTGACCCCGCCAGGTGGCTATGGCTACACCTTC.

This chain joins TRBV20-1 and TRBJ2-3; 8 nucleotides line up with TRBD1. Germline CDR1 and CDR2: DFQATT and SNEGSKA (reference sequence). With V trimmed by 7 bases and J by 2 bases, 11 bases remained unmatched. The CDR3 is 15 amino acids. CDR3 coding DNA: TGCAGTGTTTCGAGATCCAGGGGGCCCACAGATACGCAGTATTTT. Amino acids: CSVSRSRGPTDTQYF.

With regard to this clonotype: A much larger clone differs by one base, so this may be a read error. The final CDR3 position lacks the conserved phenylalanine or tryptophan, pointing to a likely read error. This rearrangement joins TRBV9 to TRBJ2-3; TRBD2 matches at 8 bases. The CDR3 length is 16 residues. The V segment lost 2 bases and the J segment 3 bases; nucleotides outside the gene matches: 8. The germline CDR1 and CDR2 sequences are SGDLS and YYNGEE. The CDR3 nucleotides read TGTGCCAGCAGCGTTAGCGGGGTAGCTGAAACAGATACGCAGTATTTG. Translating it yields CASSVSGVAETDTQYL.

Details on this clonotype: A much larger clone differs from this one at a single base, so this may be a read error. The rearrangement uses TRBV9 and TRBJ1-2, with D possibly matching TRBD1 (5 bases). CDR1 is SGDLS and CDR2 is YYNGEE in the germline V gene. V shed 3 bases and J shed 3 bases, with 12 bases lying between them. This CDR3 has 14 residues. In DNA form, the CDR3 reads TGTGCCAGCAGCGGAGGTCAAGGGGACTATGGCTACACCTTC. It encodes CASSGGQGDYGYTF.

This clonotype has a handful of counts. CDR3 nucleotide sequence: TGTGCCAGCAGTGAAGGTTCGCGGCAGGGCGCTGAAGCTTTCTTT. Its protein product is CASSEGSRQGAEAFF. V and J are TRBV25-1 and TRBJ1-1, with D maybe TRBD1 (5 bases). The CDR3 loop spans 15 amino acids. V was cut by 2 bases and J by 6 bases, with 16 bases left in between. In germline, CDR1 is MGHDK, CDR2 SYGVNS.

DNA for the CDR3: TGTGCCAGCAGCTTAGCGCCGGAGACCGGGGCCAACGTCCTGACTTTC. Amino acids: CASSLAPETGANVLTF. The chain combines TRBV7-9 with TRBJ2-6; D gene unclear. Trimming took off 0 bases at V and 4 bases at J, with 10 bases between the two ends. CDR1 is SEHNR, CDR2 FQNEAQ, per germline (reference sequence). CDR3 size: 16 residues.